These 18 T cell receptor beta chains were all obtained from the same sample, sequenced in a study of T cells after yellow fever vaccination. One entry per CDR3 protein results from TCRdb running MiXCR on the 5' RACE reads. The data show about 110,000 distinct CDR3 sequences, around 8% seen once. The sample here was CD8+ T cells sorted from PBMCs, taken 45 days after the yellow fever booster vaccination. Receptors originate from a man aged 25-45 years who received the YFV17D yellow fever vaccine.

The rearrangement links TRBV28 to TRBJ2-3, with 8 bases lining up with TRBD1. The V gene end was trimmed by 5 bases and the J gene end by 3 bases; junction bases not matched to a gene: 4. Germline lookup yields CDR1 MDHEN and CDR2 SYDVKM. This CDR3 is 14 amino acids long. The CDR3 reads CASSTGQGTDTQYF. DNA of the CDR3: TGTGCCAGCAGTACCGGACAGGGTACAGATACGCAGTATTTT.

This clonotype was observed a handful of times. The chain carries TRBV5-1 and TRBJ1-4; D unresolved. Trimming took 4 bases from V and 8 from J, leaving 15 bases between them. Germline CDR1 reads SGHRS; CDR2 reads YFSETQ. CDR3 length equals 14 residues. CDR3 amino acids: CASSSDGSVEKLFF. The CDR3 nucleotides read TGCGCCAGCAGCAGCGATGGGTCGGTCGAAAAACTGTTTTTT.

This clonotype was seen repeatedly, ten times or more. V usage is TRBV30 and J usage is TRBJ2-1, with 7 bases fitting TRBD2. This CDR3 contains 11 residues. The V gene's germline CDR1 is GTSNPN and CDR2 SVGIG (reference sequence). V dropped 5 bases and J dropped 10; count of bases not matched to a gene: 5. The CDR3 reads CAWELAQEQFF. CDR3 sequence (DNA): TGTGCCTGGGAACTAGCGCAAGAGCAGTTCTTC.

This clonotype was observed a handful of times. The V and J genes are TRBV15 and TRBJ1-2; D remains unclear. Germline loops: CDR1 LNHNV, CDR2 YYDKDF (reference sequence). CDR3 length equals 16 residues. Trimming left V 1 base short and J 5 bases short, with 17 bases between. CDR3 nucleotides: TGTGCCACCAGCAGAGGGATGATACTCCCCTTTTATGGCTACACCTTC. Protein sequence: CATSRGMILPFYGYTF.

This clonotype has at least ten counts. The V and J genes are TRBV20-1 and TRBJ1-1; D may be TRBD1 (6 bases). Germline CDR1 reads DFQATT; CDR2 reads SNEGSKA (reference sequence). CDR3 length: 14 residues. Trimming took off 4 bases at V and 4 bases at J, with 16 bases between the two ends. CDR3: CSATGGVRATEAFF. CDR3 coding DNA: TGCAGTGCTACCGGGGGCGTAAGGGCCACTGAAGCTTTCTTT.

This clonotype was counted at least ten times. The V and J genes are TRBV19 and TRBJ2-1; D gene ambiguous. CDR3 length equals 11 residues. Germline CDR1 and CDR2: LNHDA and SQIVND (reference sequence). V lost 6 bases, J lost 5 bases, and 5 bases lay in between. This CDR3 reads CASSRDNEQFF. The DNA for the CDR3 is TGTGCCAGTAGCCGTGACAATGAGCAGTTCTTC.

This clonotype was detected ten times or more. The CDR3 nucleotides read TGCAGTGCTAGACGCGACAGGGACTATGGCTACACCTTC. It is translated as CSARRDRDYGYTF. V is TRBV20-1 and J is TRBJ1-2; 7 bases match TRBD1. V was clipped by 2 bases and J by 3 bases; unmatched bases: 3. The CDR3 spans 13 residues. Germline lookup yields CDR1 DFQATT and CDR2 SNEGSKA (reference sequence).

V usage is TRBV15 and J usage is TRBJ2-5, with 8 bases lining up with TRBD1. The ends lost 1 base at V and 1 base at J; junction bases unmatched: 5. This CDR3 spans 16 amino acids. Germline V gene sequence: CDR1 LNHNV, CDR2 YYDKDF (reference sequence). This CDR3 is CATSRVGTGIQETQYF. The CDR3 DNA sequence: TGTGCCACCAGCAGAGTCGGGACAGGAATCCAAGAGACCCAGTACTTC.

This clonotype was observed a few times. The genes are TRBV6-2 or TRBV6-3 and TRBJ2-7; 8 bases are a match to TRBD1. Germline V gene lookup returns CDR1 MNHEY and CDR2 SVGEGT. The length of the CDR3 is 16 residues. J lost 4 bases, V lost 2 bases, and 10 bases had no gene match. CDR3 nucleotides: TGTGCCAGCAGTTACACCCCAGGGGGCAAGGGGTACGAGCAGTACTTC. Its protein is CASSYTPGGKGYEQYF.

This clonotype appeared many times. The CDR3 bases are TGCAGTGCACGGACCAGCAGCTCCTACAATGAGCAGTTCTTC. It yields the protein CSARTSSSYNEQFF. The genes are TRBV20-1 and TRBJ2-1; D gene ambiguous. V gave up 6 bases and J gave up 0 bases, with 12 bases separating them. Germline V lookup: CDR1 DFQATT, CDR2 SNEGSKA (reference sequence). CDR3 length: 14 amino acids.

At least ten counts were recorded for this clonotype. The chain employs TRBV2 and TRBJ2-2, with D unclear. CDR3 length equals 14 residues. Germline V lookup: CDR1 SNHLY, CDR2 FYNNEI. V shed 2 bases and J shed 5 bases, with 9 bases lying between them. In nucleotides, the CDR3 is TGTGCCAGCAGTGAATTCGCGTCGACCGGGGAGCTGTTTTTT. It yields the protein CASSEFASTGELFF. The variable domain in full, completed from reference TRBV2 and TRBJ2-2, reads EPEVTQTPSHQVTQMGQEVILRCVPISNHLYFYWYRQILGQKVEFLVSFYNNEISEKSEIFDDQFSVERPDGSNFTLKIRSTKLEDSAMYFCASSEFASTGELFFGEGSRLTVL.

This clonotype showed up many times. The chain uses TRBV7-6 and TRBJ2-1; no firm D call. Looked up from germline, CDR1 is SGHVS and CDR2 is FNYEAQ. The CDR3 spans 12 residues. V was clipped by 1 base and J by 8 bases, with 6 bases between them. CDR3 nucleotide sequence: TGTGCCAGCAGCTTAGACCAGCATGAGCAGTTCTTC. Protein sequence: CASSLDQHEQFF.

This clonotype has a count of ten or more. The chain links TRBV6-2 or TRBV6-3 to TRBJ2-7; 8 positions match TRBD1. V dropped 2 bases and J dropped 6; count of bases not matched to a gene: 6. The CDR3 totals 14 residues. The germline V gene encodes CDR1 MNHEY and CDR2 SVGEGT. CDR3 sequence reads: CASSYGQGGREQYF. The CDR3 nucleotides read TGTGCCAGCAGTTACGGACAGGGCGGTCGCGAGCAGTACTTC.

This clonotype was counted many times. V gene TRBV27 combines with J gene TRBJ1-1, with D tentatively TRBD1 (6 bases). CDR3 length equals 13 residues. Germline CDR1 is MNHEY and CDR2 is SMNVEV (reference sequence). Trimming cost V 4 bases and J 3 bases, with 9 bases left between them. CDR3 in amino acids: CASSSGADTEAFF. As DNA, the CDR3 is TGTGCCAGCAGTTCGGGGGCTGACACTGAAGCTTTCTTT.

The chain combines TRBV6-4 with TRBJ1-5, with D hard to call. There are 14 residues in the CDR3. Germline lookup yields CDR1 MRHNA and CDR2 SNTAGT. Between the trimmed V and J ends, which lost 6 bases and 10 bases, there was a span of 19 bases. CDR3 protein: CASRADRDGSPQHF. In DNA, the CDR3 is TGTGCCAGCAGAGCCGATAGAGACGGATCTCCCCAGCATTTT.

This clonotype was seen a few times. The V and J genes are TRBV10-2 and TRBJ2-3; TRBD2 aligns across 8 bases. This CDR3 comprises 13 residues. The J segment lost 4 bases and the V segment lost 4 bases, leaving 1 base of the junction unmatched. The V gene's germline CDR1 is WSHSY and CDR2 SAAADI. The CDR3 loop is CASSGLASDTQYF. CDR3 DNA sequence: TGCGCCAGCAGTGGACTAGCGTCAGATACGCAGTATTTT.

This clonotype was counted between two and nine times. The CDR3 bases are TGCAGTGCTACGGACCATCAGGGGAACCAAGAGACCCAGTACTTC. Amino acids: CSATDHQGNQETQYF. This chain uses TRBV20-1 with TRBJ2-5; TRBD1 is a possible D gene (6 bases). Per germline, CDR1 DFQATT and CDR2 SNEGSKA (reference sequence). CDR3 size: 15 residues. Trimming cost V 4 bases and J 0 bases, with 15 bases left between them.

V and J are TRBV25-1 and TRBJ2-3, with 7 bases that match TRBD1. Germline-derived CDR1 and CDR2 are MGHDK and SYGVNS. This CDR3 is 15 amino acids long. V shed 8 bases and J 2 bases; nucleotides not matched to a gene: 10. As DNA, the CDR3 is TGTGCCAGCGTCTCGAGGACAGGTATCACAGATACGCAGTATTTT. The encoded protein is CASVSRTGITDTQYF.